At least ten counts were recorded for the clone carrying this T cell receptor beta chain. Each CDR3 protein is one row after TCRdb ran MiXCR on the 5' RACE reads. The table shows tens of thousands of distinct CDR3 sequences, with 6.5% to 8.5% occurring only once. This CDR3 comprises 13 residues. With 5 bases removed from V and 3 bases from J, the gap between germline ends came to 9 bases. Time point denoted: sample taken at primary tumor resection. Whole RNA from tumor, nontumor lung or frozen PBMC was sequenced unsorted. The data derive from a study of spatial heterogeneity in lung cancer. Whole-study context: The mean occurrence of each unique TCR and UMI combination in raw reads exceeded nine.

This TCR derives from a male donor with early-stage non-small cell lung cancer. This chain links TRBV12-3 or TRBV12-4 with TRBJ2-3; a weak D match, TRBD2 (6 bases). Material: PBMCs, obtained at surgery. The CDR3 DNA reads TGTGCCAGCAGTCATGGGGGGACAGATACGCAGTATTTT. Protein: CASSHGGTDTQYF.